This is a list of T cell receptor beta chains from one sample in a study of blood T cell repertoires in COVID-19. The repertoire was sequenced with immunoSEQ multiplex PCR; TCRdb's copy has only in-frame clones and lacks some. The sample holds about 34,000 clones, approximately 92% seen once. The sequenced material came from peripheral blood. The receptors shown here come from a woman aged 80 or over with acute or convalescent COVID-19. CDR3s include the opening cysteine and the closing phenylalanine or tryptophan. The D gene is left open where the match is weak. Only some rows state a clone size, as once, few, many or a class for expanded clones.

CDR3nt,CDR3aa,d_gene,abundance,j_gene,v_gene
TGTGCCAGCAGCTCCCAGTGGAGCTTTGGGAGCAATCAGCCCCAGCATTTT,CASSSQWSFGSNQPQHF,.,once,TRBJ1-5,TRBV7-2
TGTGCCAGTAGTATGCAAGGGGGCCTCCTTATGAACACTGAAGCTTTCTTT,CASSMQGGLLMNTEAFF,TRBD1,.,TRBJ1-1,TRBV19
TGTGCCAGCAGCTCTTGGACTAGCGGGGAGCAGTTCTTC,CASSSWTSGEQFF,TRBD2,.,TRBJ2-1,TRBV7-2
TGTGCCAGCAGTAAGAGACTAGCTCTACTTCAAGAGACCCAGTACTTC,CASSKRLALLQETQYF,TRBD2,.,TRBJ2-5,TRBV2
TGTGCCAGCATTTCTACCGGAGGAGGCTACACCTTC,CASISTGGGYTF,.,.,TRBJ1-2,TRBV28
TGTGCCAGCAGCCCGGGGGGGACCCGCGGCTACACCTTC,CASSPGGTRGYTF,.,.,TRBJ1-2,TRBV3-1/TRBV3-2
TGTGCCAGCAGTCGTTCGGGATCAGGAAACACCATATATTTT,CASSRSGSGNTIYF,.,.,TRBJ1-3,TRBV6-2/TRBV6-3
TGCGCCAGCAGCTTGGGCGGGGGACTCTCCTACAATGAGCAGTTCTTC,CASSLGGGLSYNEQFF,TRBD2,.,TRBJ2-1,TRBV5-1
TGTGCCAGCAGCCAAGGCGGCATAAATACGCAGTATTTT,CASSQGGINTQYF,.,.,TRBJ2-3,TRBV3-1/TRBV3-2
TGTGCCAGCAGCCCCGGGACAGGGGGCTACACCTTC,CASSPGTGGYTF,TRBD1,.,TRBJ1-2,TRBV7-3
TGTGCCAGCAGCCAAGGGAACAGGGGAGCGTGGAATTCACCCCTCCACTTT,CASSQGNRGAWNSPLHF,TRBD1,.,TRBJ1-6,TRBV3-1/TRBV3-2
TGTGCCAGCAGCTTCGACAGTAATCAGCCCCAGCATTTT,CASSFDSNQPQHF,.,.,TRBJ1-5,TRBV11-2
TGTGCCAGCAGCCCAAAGGGGCTGACCTACGAGCAGTACTTC,CASSPKGLTYEQYF,.,once,TRBJ2-7,TRBV7-2
TGTGCCAGCAGCTTTTTGGTTTCAGTGGACGAGCAGTACTTC,CASSFLVSVDEQYF,.,.,TRBJ2-7,TRBV11-2
TGTGCCAGCAGCCCAGGGACTGGTACCTACAATGAGCAGTTCTTC,CASSPGTGTYNEQFF,.,.,TRBJ2-1,TRBV11-3
TGTGCCAGCAGCATCCGGGGTGCTAGCACAGATACGCAGTATTTT,CASSIRGASTDTQYF,.,.,TRBJ2-3,TRBV11-2
TGCAGCGCCGCGGCAATCCAGCTATATGGCTACACCTTC,CSAAAIQLYGYTF,.,.,TRBJ1-2,TRBV29-1
TGTGCCTGGATCCCGAGGAGGCTGGCTAGCACAGATACGCAGTATTTT,CAWIPRRLASTDTQYF,.,.,TRBJ2-3,TRBV30
TGTGCCAGTAGCGGGGCCACGCGGGGGCCGTACCAAGAGACCCAGTACTTC,CASSGATRGPYQETQYF,.,.,TRBJ2-5,TRBV19
TGTGCCAGCAGCCAGAACAGAAACCCTACTGAAAAACTGTTTTTT,CASSQNRNPTEKLFF,.,.,TRBJ1-4,TRBV5-5
TGTGCCAGCAGACGGAGTATTAGGAATTCACCCCTCCACTTT,CASRRSIRNSPLHF,.,.,TRBJ1-6,TRBV19
TGTGCCAGCAGCTTAGGTAGGGGATTGGGATTGAATGAGCAGTTCTTC,CASSLGRGLGLNEQFF,.,once,TRBJ2-1,TRBV7-9
TGTGCCAGCAGCTTATCAGCGGGGGACAATGAGCAGTTCTTC,CASSLSAGDNEQFF,TRBD2,.,TRBJ2-1,TRBV7-3
TGTGCCAGCAGCTTATTGTCGCACGGCGGAGATGGGGAGACCCAGTACTTC,CASSLLSHGGDGETQYF,.,.,TRBJ2-5,TRBV7-8
TGTGCCAGCTCACCACCGGGCAGAAATACGCAGTATTTT,CASSPPGRNTQYF,.,once,TRBJ2-3,TRBV18
TGCGCCAGCAGCGGGCGGACAGGAATCCTCCTTGAGGAGCAGTACTTC,CASSGRTGILLEEQYF,TRBD1,.,TRBJ2-7,TRBV5-1
TGTGCCAGCAGCCATCCCAGGGCTGGGGCCAACGTCCTGACTTTC,CASSHPRAGANVLTF,.,.,TRBJ2-6,TRBV14
TGTGCTAGTGGTTTGGTACCGTTTAGCGGGGGGACCTACAATGAGCAGTTCTTC,CASGLVPFSGGTYNEQFF,TRBD2,.,TRBJ2-1,TRBV12-5
TGTGCCAGCAGTGAGGAGGGGATCGGGGAGCTGTTTTTT,CASSEEGIGELFF,.,.,TRBJ2-2,TRBV11-3
TGTGCCAGCAGCGGAAGGACAGGGGGCACAGATACGCAGTATTTT,CASSGRTGGTDTQYF,TRBD1,.,TRBJ2-3,TRBV11-3
TGTGCCAGCACCCCTTGGACTAGCGGGTCTCGGGAGCAGTACTTC,CASTPWTSGSREQYF,TRBD2,medium-sized,TRBJ2-7,TRBV2
TGTGCCAGCAGTTTGCGGGGACGGAGCTCCTATAATTCACCCCTCCACTTT,CASSLRGRSSYNSPLHF,.,.,TRBJ1-6,TRBV27
TGTGCCAGCAGCTTGCTAGGGGCTGGGGCCAACGTCCTGACTTTC,CASSLLGAGANVLTF,.,.,TRBJ2-6,TRBV5-6
TGTGCCAGCAGCCAAGATAGGCTAGCGGGGGAGGCGGAGACCCAGTACTTC,CASSQDRLAGEAETQYF,TRBD2,.,TRBJ2-5,TRBV3-1/TRBV3-2
TGTGCCAGCAGTGTGGGCATGACCGGGGAGCTGTTTTTT,CASSVGMTGELFF,.,.,TRBJ2-2,TRBV2
TGTGCCAGCAGTTTTCTCCGGGGGGCGGGCACCGGGGAGCTGTTTTTT,CASSFLRGAGTGELFF,.,.,TRBJ2-2,TRBV6-5
TGTGCCTGGGGGGCGCGGGGGACTCGACGGACCCAGTACTTC,CAWGARGTRRTQYF,TRBD2,once,TRBJ2-5,TRBV30
TGTGCCAGCAGTTCGGCAGGAGGGGCGCGGGTTAATGAAAAACTGTTTTTT,CASSSAGGARVNEKLFF,.,.,TRBJ1-4,TRBV5-4
TGTGCCAGCAGTGTGGGCCCAGGAACCTACGAGCAGTACTTC,CASSVGPGTYEQYF,.,.,TRBJ2-7,TRBV2
TGTGCCAGCAGCCAAAATGCGCGGGAGCAGTACTTC,CASSQNAREQYF,.,.,TRBJ2-7,TRBV3-1/TRBV3-2
TGCAGCGTTGACTATTCTAAACGACTTACTAACTATGGCTACACCTTC,CSVDYSKRLTNYGYTF,.,.,TRBJ1-2,TRBV29-1
TGTGCCAGTGCTTATCAGGGGTCTAACTATGGCTACACCTTC,CASAYQGSNYGYTF,.,.,TRBJ1-2,TRBV28
TGTGCCAGCTCACCGGACTCGGAGGGATCGCCCCAGCATTTT,CASSPDSEGSPQHF,.,.,TRBJ1-5,TRBV18
TGTGCCAGCAGCTTTGACAGGGGTTACCAAGAGACCCAGTACTTC,CASSFDRGYQETQYF,TRBD1,few,TRBJ2-5,TRBV7-2
TGTGCCAGCACCAAAGCAGGGGTGAACACTGAAGCTTTCTTT,CASTKAGVNTEAFF,.,.,TRBJ1-1,TRBV28
TGCGCCAGCAGCCGCAAAGTGGTAGAGGGCTACGAGCAGTACTTC,CASSRKVVEGYEQYF,.,.,TRBJ2-7,TRBV4-3
TGTGCCAGTAGTATAGGAACCTATAGAGAGACCCAGTACTTC,CASSIGTYRETQYF,.,.,TRBJ2-5,TRBV19
TGTGCCAGCAGTTTGTTTCGGGGGGGCACTGAAGCTTTCTTT,CASSLFRGGTEAFF,.,.,TRBJ1-1,TRBV27
TGTGCCAGCAGCCAACGGGTACAGGGGACTGAAGCTTTCTTT,CASSQRVQGTEAFF,TRBD1,.,TRBJ1-1,TRBV14
TGTGCCAGCAGCCTCCGAGGTGGGTACGAGCAGTACTTC,CASSLRGGYEQYF,.,.,TRBJ2-7,TRBV12-3/TRBV12-4
TGTGCCAGTAGTCCGTCGGACAGGGAGGGGTTCTATGGCTACACCTTC,CASSPSDREGFYGYTF,TRBD1,.,TRBJ1-2,TRBV19
TGCAGCGTTGAGGGGGACAGGGTAACTGAAGCTTTCTTT,CSVEGDRVTEAFF,TRBD1,.,TRBJ1-1,TRBV29-1
TGTGCCAGCAGCTTGGACGCGGCAGCCTACGAGCAGTACTTC,CASSLDAAAYEQYF,.,.,TRBJ2-7,TRBV5-4